The source of this T cell receptor beta chain is a study of OX40 agonist ivuxolimab in advanced cancers. This table comes from immunoSEQ multiplex PCR, and its TCRdb copy is limited to in-frame clones, with some not included. The table has about 69,000 clones, 90% seen once. Trimming removed 5 bases at V and 9 bases at J, with 23 bases between. The CDR3 consists of 16 residues. Looked up from germline, CDR1 is SGHVS and CDR2 is FQNEAQ. V usage is TRBV7-8 and J usage is TRBJ1-5, with D unclear. Sequencing was performed on CD4+ or CD8+ T cells sorted from blood, taken in a trial of the OX40 agonist ivuxolimab. The clonotype was recovered from an adult with an advanced solid tumor such as melanoma, head and neck, liver or kidney cancer. The CDR3 loop is CASSPVVGSSVGPQHF. In nucleotides, the CDR3 is TGTGCCAGCAGCCCAGTCGTAGGGTCTTCGGTAGGGCCCCAGCATTTT.